These 25 T cell receptor beta chains originate from one sample sequenced in a study of blood T cell repertoires in COVID-19. Clones were read by immunoSEQ multiplex PCR, and TCRdb kept only the in-frame ones, dropping some. The sample records some 190,000 clones, approximately 86% being singletons. Sequencing was carried out using peripheral blood. These receptors all stem from a man at least 80 years old with COVID-19, enrolled during active disease.

This clone was detected only once. The CDR3 here is CASSFGESMNTEAFF. CDR3 DNA: TGTGCCAGCAGCTTTGGAGAATCCATGAACACTGAAGCTTTCTTT. The V gene is TRBV7-9, the J gene TRBJ1-1; D unclear. In germline, CDR1 is SEHNR, CDR2 FQNEAQ (reference sequence). The CDR3 runs 15 residues. Trimming removed 3 bases at V and 0 bases at J, with 11 bases between.

Turning to this clone: One end of the junction varies from germline; a read error may be responsible. The rearrangement joins TRBV20-1 to TRBJ1-1, with unresolved D. The CDR3 is 11 residues long. Looked up from germline, CDR1 is DFQATT and CDR2 is SNEGSKA (reference sequence). In DNA, the CDR3 is TGTTCGGCGGGGTATAACACTGAAGCTTTCTTT. It translates to CSAGYNTEAFF.

This rearrangement joins TRBV5-1 to TRBJ2-5, with 8 bases identical to TRBD2. CDR1 is SGHRS, CDR2 YFSETQ, per germline. The CDR3 spans 15 residues. Trimming at V came to 4 bases and at J to 4 bases, leaving 9 bases not matched to a gene. The CDR3 sequence is CASSPFRGGSETQYF. In DNA, the CDR3 is TGCGCCAGCAGCCCATTTCGGGGGGGTTCAGAGACCCAGTACTTC.

The chain combines TRBV6-5 with TRBJ2-3; 8 bases match TRBD1. The germline V gene has CDR1 MNHEY and CDR2 SVGAGI. The CDR3 is made up of 14 amino acids. V lost 7 bases and J lost 3; bases outside the gene matches: 6. The CDR3 region is CASMKGQGTDTQYF. For the CDR3, the DNA is TGTGCCAGCATGAAAGGACAGGGTACAGATACGCAGTATTTT.

This sequence joins TRBV27 and TRBJ2-7, with D possibly matching TRBD2 (6 bases). This CDR3 is built from 17 residues. Germline V gives CDR1 MNHEY, CDR2 SMNVEV (reference sequence). Trimming left V 0 bases short and J 6 bases short, with 21 bases between. This CDR3 is CASSLSLPGTGAGEQYF. The CDR3 DNA reads TGTGCCAGCAGTTTATCGTTGCCCGGGACTGGGGCGGGCGAGCAGTACTTC.

The chain links TRBV4-2 to TRBJ1-3; 11 positions agree with TRBD1. The CDR3 covers 18 residues. Germline loops: CDR1 LGHNA, CDR2 YNFKEQ. J lost 3 bases, V lost 4 bases, and 11 bases had no gene match. The CDR3 nucleotides read TGTGCCAGCAGCCGCACCTCCGGACAGGGGGCGGGTGGAAACACCATATATTTT. Amino acid sequence: CASSRTSGQGAGGNTIYF.

A remark on this clone: Other DNA variants within this sample encode the same CDR3. Written as DNA, the CDR3 is TGTGCCAGCAGTAGTACAGGGGATACGCAGTATTTT. It encodes CASSSTGDTQYF. This sequence joins TRBV2 and TRBJ2-3; D might be TRBD1 (6 bases). Trimming took 5 bases from V and 6 from J, leaving 9 bases between them. The CDR3 spans 12 residues. The germline CDR1 and CDR2 sequences are SNHLY and FYNNEI.

The chain carries TRBV5-6 and TRBJ1-2; 8 positions match TRBD1. Germline assignment: CDR1 SGHDT and CDR2 YYEEEE. The length of the CDR3 is 16 residues. V lost 2 bases to trimming and J lost 5 bases; unmatched junction nucleotides: 11. The chain's CDR3 is CASSLRRQGLRYGYTF. CDR3 DNA: TGTGCCAGCAGCTTACGGCGACAGGGGTTAAGGTATGGCTACACCTTC.

The CDR3 DNA reads as TGTGCCAGCAGCGCGACCGGGACAGCGGCTTCACCCCTCCACTTT. Translating it yields CASSATGTAASPLHF. The V call is TRBV9, the J call TRBJ1-6; 7 nucleotides line up with TRBD1. V was clipped by 3 bases and J by 9 bases; unmatched bases: 9. Germline V gives CDR1 SGDLS, CDR2 YYNGEE. The CDR3 is made up of 15 amino acids.

The V gene is TRBV9, the J gene TRBJ2-2, with D perhaps matching TRBD1 (6 bases). V lost 2 bases to trimming and J lost 1 base, with 15 bases between them. The germline gives CDR1 SGDLS, CDR2 YYNGEE. There are 17 residues in the CDR3. The CDR3 reads CASSVAVLGGNTGELFF. For the CDR3, the DNA is TGTGCCAGCAGCGTGGCCGTACTAGGGGGGAACACCGGGGAGCTGTTTTTT.

The chain links TRBV15 to TRBJ1-1; no firm D call. There are 15 residues in the CDR3. Germline values: CDR1 LNHNV, CDR2 YYDKDF (reference sequence). V was pared by 0 bases and J by 5 bases, with 13 bases between. CDR3 protein: CATSRDRGAGTEAFF. CDR3 bases: TGTGCCACCAGCAGAGATCGAGGTGCGGGGACTGAAGCTTTCTTT.

This chain joins TRBV5-5 and TRBJ1-6; TRBD1 matches at 8 bases. Germline CDR1 and CDR2: SGHKS and YYEKEE (reference sequence). The CDR3 runs to 14 residues. Trimming took 4 bases from V and 10 from J; bases not matched to a gene: 7. This CDR3 is CASSAGQGGSPLHF. CDR3 sequence (DNA): TGTGCCAGCAGCGCCGGACAGGGCGGCTCACCCCTCCACTTT.

The chain combines TRBV5-5 with TRBJ2-7; D is unresolved. This CDR3 has 15 amino acids. Germline lookup yields CDR1 SGHKS and CDR2 YYEKEE (reference sequence). The ends were cut back, 0 bases at V and 5 bases at J, with 15 bases in the middle. DNA for the CDR3: TGTGCCAGCAGCTTGGAGCCCAAGTACAGTGACGAGCAGTACTTC. Its translation is CASSLEPKYSDEQYF.

The rearrangement links TRBV5-6 to TRBJ2-3; 7 nucleotides align to TRBD1. Trimming at V came to 2 bases and at J to 0 bases, leaving 3 bases not matched to a gene. Germline lookup yields CDR1 SGHDT and CDR2 YYEEEE. The CDR3 is 15 amino acids. CDR3 coding DNA: TGTGCCAGCAGCTTACCGGGACAGAGCACAGATACGCAGTATTTT. This translates into CASSLPGQSTDTQYF.

J is TRBJ2-3 and V is TRBV9; D perhaps matches TRBD2 (7 bases). This CDR3 has 17 residues. Germline assignment: CDR1 SGDLS and CDR2 YYNGEE. Trimming removed 3 bases at V and 6 bases at J, with 23 bases between. CDR3 in amino acids: CASSEFRGGGTADTQYF. The CDR3 DNA sequence: TGTGCCAGCAGCGAATTCCGAGGGGGGGGTACCGCGGATACGCAGTATTTT.

The chain recombines TRBV5-6 with TRBJ1-5; D is uncertain. Looked up from germline, CDR1 is SGHDT and CDR2 is YYEEEE. Trimming left V 4 bases short and J 5 bases short, with 13 bases between. The CDR3 consists of 14 residues. This CDR3 reads CASSPGVRDQPQHF. The CDR3 DNA is TGTGCCAGCAGCCCCGGGGTAAGAGATCAGCCCCAGCATTTT.

This chain links TRBV7-2 with TRBJ1-1, with TRBD1 as a possible D gene (6 bases). Germline values: CDR1 SGHTA, CDR2 FQGNSA. With 5 bases removed from V and 1 base from J, the gap between germline ends came to 11 bases. This CDR3 has 14 residues. The CDR3 region is CASSRGHANTEAFF. The CDR3 nucleotides are TGTGCCAGCAGCCGGGGACACGCGAACACTGAAGCTTTCTTT.

The chain recombines TRBV3-1 (or the pseudogene TRBV3-2) with TRBJ2-2; D not resolved. Germline V gene data show CDR1 as LGHDT and CDR2 as YNNKEL (reference sequence). The CDR3 extends over 11 amino acids. V lost 10 bases, J lost 4 bases, and 7 bases lay in between. The CDR3 loop is CATSGTGELFF. Written as DNA, the CDR3 is TGTGCCACCTCGGGCACCGGGGAGCTGTTTTTT.

J is TRBJ1-2 and V is TRBV11-3; D perhaps matches TRBD1 (5 bases). V gave up 5 bases and J gave up 3 bases, with 13 bases separating them. The CDR3 is 14 residues long. Germline values: CDR1 SGHNT, CDR2 YENEEA. CDR3 sequence reads: CASSLQGLDYGYTF. In nucleotides, the CDR3 is TGTGCCAGCAGCCTCCAGGGTCTGGACTATGGCTACACCTTC.

The rearrangement uses TRBV7-2 and TRBJ2-2; the match to TRBD2 covers 7 bases. The CDR3 runs to 13 residues. J gave up 7 bases and V 3 bases, and 2 bases lay outside the gene matches. Germline V gives CDR1 SGHTA, CDR2 FQGNSA. CDR3 sequence reads: CASSFREGGELFF. CDR3 DNA sequence: TGTGCCAGCAGCTTCAGGGAGGGCGGGGAGCTGTTTTTT.

The chain combines TRBV5-6 with TRBJ1-3; D not resolved. V lost 1 base, J lost 11 bases, and 13 bases lay in between. This CDR3 comprises 13 residues. The germline gives CDR1 SGHDT, CDR2 YYEEEE. The CDR3 loop is CASSLSSRYSIYF. The CDR3 DNA sequence: TGTGCCAGCAGCTTGTCTTCCAGATATTCCATATATTTT. The full variable domain, with the rest looked up from reference TRBV5-6 and TRBJ1-3, is DAGVTQSPTHLIKTRGQQVTLRCSPKSGHDTVSWYQQALGQGPQFIFQYYEEEERQRGNFPDRFSGHQFPNYSSELNVNALLLGDSALYLCASSLSSRYSIYFGEGSWLTVV.

V gene TRBV18 combines with J gene TRBJ1-3, with 7 bases fitting TRBD1. This CDR3 has 16 amino acids. CDR1 KGHSH and CDR2 LQKENI come from the germline V gene. V shed 4 bases and J 0 bases; nucleotides not matched to a gene: 6. CDR3 bases: TGTGCCAGCTCACAGGGGACAGCTCACTCTGGAAACACCATATATTTT. Its translation is CASSQGTAHSGNTIYF. Full variable domain (missing parts from reference TRBV18 and TRBJ1-3): NAGVMQNPRHLVRRRGQEARLRCSPMKGHSHVYWYRQLPEEGLKFMVYLQKENIIDESGMPKERFSAEFPKEGPSILRIQQVVRGDSAAYFCASSQGTAHSGNTIYFGEGSWLTVV.

This clone showed up just once. The V call is TRBV5-1, the J call TRBJ1-2; D is uncertain. CDR1 is SGHRS, CDR2 YFSETQ, per germline. The CDR3 is 14 residues long. The ends were cut back, 2 bases at V and 1 base at J, with 9 bases in the middle. The CDR3 sequence is CASSLQNRNYGYTF. CDR3 sequence (DNA): TGCGCCAGCAGCTTACAGAACCGTAACTATGGCTACACCTTC.

The chain uses TRBV18 and TRBJ1-1; 8 nucleotides align to TRBD1. The germline V gene encodes CDR1 KGHSH and CDR2 LQKENI. After removal of 4 bases from V and 0 bases from J, the junction contained 4 bases not matched to a gene. This CDR3 is built from 15 residues. The CDR3 loop is CASSLPTGVNTEAFF. The CDR3 DNA reads as TGTGCCAGCTCACTACCGACAGGGGTGAACACTGAAGCTTTCTTT.

J is TRBJ2-2 and V is TRBV6-6, with TRBD1 as a possible D gene (5 bases). This CDR3 has 13 amino acids. Germline V gene sequence: CDR1 MNHNY, CDR2 SVGAGI (reference sequence). V dropped 7 bases and J dropped 6 bases, with 12 bases sitting between them. The CDR3 sequence: CASKQGWAGELFF. The CDR3, as DNA: TGTGCCAGCAAGCAGGGATGGGCCGGGGAGCTGTTTTTT.